This entry lists 25 T cell receptor beta chains sequenced from one sample in a study of blood T cell repertoires in COVID-19. The assay was immunoSEQ multiplex PCR, and TCRdb's table has in-frame clones only and misses some. The top ten clones hold 6% to 8.5% of a sample with some 180,000 clones, 84% of them seen once. Sequencing was done on a sample of peripheral blood. These receptors came from a human donor in a cohort sampled during active COVID-19.

The chain uses TRBV7-6 and TRBJ1-4; D not certain. Germline V gives CDR1 SGHVS, CDR2 FNYEAQ. This CDR3 spans 14 amino acids. Trimming stripped 1 base from V and 3 bases from J, with 6 bases between. This CDR3 is CASSLGTSNEKLFF. For the CDR3, the DNA is TGTGCCAGCAGCTTAGGGACTTCTAATGAAAAACTGTTTTTT.

This clone was seen a handful of times. Other DNA sequences in the sample encode the same CDR3. The CDR3 DNA follows: TGTGCCAGCAGTTACGGGCGGAACACTGAAGCTTTCTTT. Encoded protein: CASSYGRNTEAFF. The chain uses TRBV6-5 and TRBJ1-1; D is undetermined. Trimming removed 2 bases at V and 1 base at J, with 5 bases between. CDR3 size: 13 residues. Germline loops: CDR1 MNHEY, CDR2 SVGAGI.

The chain couples TRBV3-1 (or the pseudogene TRBV3-2) to TRBJ1-2, with a weak D call TRBD1 (5 bases). The CDR3 extends over 16 amino acids. Germline V lookup: CDR1 LGHDT, CDR2 YNNKEL (reference sequence). The V end lost 5 bases, the J end lost 4 bases, and 20 bases lay between the germline ends. The CDR3 coding sequence is TGTGCCAGCAGCGCGGCTCCGGGGGAGTCCTCCTATGGCTACACCTTC. Amino acid sequence: CASSAAPGESSYGYTF.

The chain links TRBV19 to TRBJ2-3; a possible D gene is TRBD1 (6 bases). CDR1 is LNHDA and CDR2 is SQIVND in the germline V gene (reference sequence). V dropped 4 bases and J dropped 5 bases, with 16 bases sitting between them. This CDR3 region has 15 residues. The CDR3 DNA reads as TGTGCCAGTAGTACGGCTACAGGGTTAATAGATACGCAGTATTTT. Protein: CASSTATGLIDTQYF.

The CDR3 DNA reads TGTGCCAGCGATAAGACAGGGCTCGCAACTAATGAAAAACTGTTTTTT. It codes for CASDKTGLATNEKLFF. The gene calls are TRBV2 and TRBJ1-4; 7 bases line up with TRBD1. The CDR3 is 16 amino acids. With 8 bases clipped from V and 0 bases from J, the junction kept 9 bases outside the gene matches. CDR1 is SNHLY, CDR2 FYNNEI, per germline.

The V call is TRBV9, the J call TRBJ2-7; TRBD1 matches at 9 bases. V was pared by 3 bases and J by 4 bases, with 14 bases of the junction left unmatched. The CDR3 consists of 17 residues. Germline assignment: CDR1 SGDLS and CDR2 YYNGEE. Here the CDR3 reads CASSAIFTGGRWYEQYF. CDR3 coding DNA: TGTGCCAGCAGCGCGATTTTTACAGGGGGCCGTTGGTACGAGCAGTACTTC.

This clone occurred once. CDR3 nucleotides: TGCAGCGTTTCGGCTAGCGGGGAGCAGTTCTTC. Encoded protein: CSVSASGEQFF. The chain employs TRBV29-1 and TRBJ2-1, with 8 bases fitting TRBD2. The V gene's germline CDR1 is SQVTM and CDR2 ANQGSEA. CDR3 length: 11 amino acids. With 5 bases clipped from V and 10 bases from J, the junction kept 4 bases outside the gene matches.

The chain joins TRBV30 to TRBJ1-4; no reliable D call. The CDR3 length is 14 residues. Trimming cost V 2 bases and J 3 bases, with 10 bases left between them. CDR1 and CDR2 (germline): GTSNPN, SVGIG (reference sequence). DNA for the CDR3: TGTGCCTGGAGTTCGGTAGAGCCTAATGAAAAACTGTTTTTT. It yields the protein CAWSSVEPNEKLFF.

The gene calls are TRBV6-6 and TRBJ2-7; TRBD1 aligns across 9 bases. From germline, CDR1 is MNHNY and CDR2 SVGAGI (reference sequence). The CDR3 sequence is 16 residues long. V lost 6 bases and J lost 7; bases outside the gene matches: 16. The CDR3 nucleotides read TGTGCCAGCAGGAACGGTCCCACAGGGGGCGCGGAGGAGCAGTACTTC. It is translated as CASRNGPTGGAEEQYF.

This clone was found many times. The V and J genes are TRBV4-1 and TRBJ2-7, with D possibly TRBD2 on 5 matching bases. V lost 0 bases and J 4 bases, leaving 7 bases between the germline ends. Germline V CDR1 and CDR2: MGHRA, YSYEKL. The CDR3 covers 13 residues. The CDR3 loop reads CASSQEAVYEQYF. The CDR3 DNA follows: TGCGCCAGCAGCCAAGAAGCGGTGTACGAGCAGTACTTC.

This clone was counted once. The chain recombines TRBV29-1 with TRBJ1-4, with 9 bases fitting TRBD1. The CDR3 has 13 residues. The germline V gene encodes CDR1 SQVTM and CDR2 ANQGSEA. Trimming at V came to 5 bases and at J to 11 bases, leaving 9 bases not matched to a gene. This CDR3 is CSVSKGQGDKLFF. As DNA, the CDR3 is TGCAGCGTTTCCAAGGGACAGGGTGATAAACTGTTTTTT.

This clone was found a few times. V is TRBV19 and J is TRBJ1-4, with 9 bases identical to TRBD1. CDR1 LNHDA and CDR2 SQIVND come from the germline V gene (reference sequence). V lost 6 bases, J lost 3 bases, and 5 bases stayed unmatched. CDR3 length equals 15 residues. This chain's CDR3 is CASSGQGTPNEKLFF. As DNA, the CDR3 is TGTGCCAGTAGCGGACAGGGGACACCTAATGAAAAACTGTTTTTT. Supplemented by reference TRBV19 and TRBJ1-4, the full variable domain reads DGGITQSPKYLFRKEGQNVTLSCEQNLNHDAMYWYRQDPGQGLRLIYYSQIVNDFQKGDIAEGYSVSREKKESFPLTVTSAQKNPTAFYLCASSGQGTPNEKLFFGSGTQLSVL.

The chain has TRBV12-3 or TRBV12-4 and TRBJ1-2; unclear D gene. V was pared by 6 bases and J by 14 bases, with 22 bases between. The CDR3 is 13 amino acids. The DNA of the CDR3 is TGTGCCAGCAGCCTTGGACGGGCCCCCCGGGGTACCTTC. It specifies CASSLGRAPRGTF.

The genes are TRBV27 and TRBJ2-3, with TRBD2 identical over 8 bases. J lost 2 bases, V lost 10 bases, and 8 bases had no gene match. There are 14 residues in the CDR3. Germline V gives CDR1 MNHEY, CDR2 SMNVEV (reference sequence). CDR3 sequence: CATQRGRVTDTQYF. Here the CDR3 DNA reads TGTGCCACGCAGCGGGGGCGAGTCACAGATACGCAGTATTTT.

The chain uses TRBV7-6 and TRBJ2-1, with 12 bases aligning to TRBD2. CDR3 length: 18 amino acids. Germline values: CDR1 SGHVS, CDR2 FNYEAQ. The junction had 10 bases not matched to a gene; V was cut back by 5 bases and J by 2 bases. CDR3 nucleotide sequence: TGTGCCAGCAGCCCCTTGACTAGCGGGAGACCGACCTACAATGAGCAGTTCTTC. Translated: CASSPLTSGRPTYNEQFF. Full variable domain (remainder filled in from reference TRBV7-6 and TRBJ2-1): GAGVSQSPRYKVTKRGQDVALRCDPISGHVSLYWYRQALGQGPEFLTYFNYEAQQDKSGLPNDRFSAERPEGSISTLTIQRTEQRDSAMYRCASSPLTSGRPTYNEQFFGPGTRLTVL.

This clone showed up just a few times. CDR3 in DNA: TGTGCCAGCAGCTTGGGGGGCCGTTTATACGCTGAAGCTTTCTTT. Residues: CASSLGGRLYAEAFF. The chain combines TRBV5-4 with TRBJ1-1; TRBD1 might be the D (5 bases). V was shortened by 0 bases and J by 6 bases, with 15 bases between the two germline ends. There are 15 residues in the CDR3. Germline CDR1 and CDR2: SGHNT and YYREEE (reference sequence).

CDR3 residues: CASSLDGTSSYEQYF. The CDR3 coding sequence is TGCGCCAGCAGCTTAGACGGGACTAGCTCCTACGAGCAGTACTTC. This rearrangement joins TRBV5-1 to TRBJ2-7, with TRBD2 matching over 8 bases. Looked up from germline, CDR1 is SGHRS and CDR2 is YFSETQ. This CDR3 spans 15 amino acids. After removal of 2 bases from V and 0 bases from J, the junction contained 4 bases not matched to a gene.

The chain joins TRBV5-1 to TRBJ2-5, with a tentative D call TRBD1 (5 bases). The germline V and J ends were trimmed by 1 base and 0 bases, with 22 bases remaining between them. The CDR3 has 19 residues. CDR1 SGHRS and CDR2 YFSETQ come from the germline V gene. CDR3 bases: TGCGCCAGCAGCTTGCCAGGCGAGGCGCAGGGATGGTACCAAGAGACCCAGTACTTC. Translated: CASSLPGEAQGWYQETQYF.

The J gene is TRBJ2-1, the V gene TRBV18; 11 nucleotides match TRBD2. The CDR3 consists of 14 residues. Germline V gene sequence: CDR1 KGHSH, CDR2 LQKENI. V dropped 3 bases and J dropped 7; count of bases not matched to a gene: 2. As DNA, the CDR3 is TGTGCCAGCTCACCGACTAGCGGGGTAAATGAGCAGTTCTTC. Encoded protein: CASSPTSGVNEQFF.

The chain joins TRBV5-8 to TRBJ2-3, with D hard to call. Germline V lookup: CDR1 SGHTS, CDR2 YDEGEE. The CDR3 is 12 amino acids. V shed 4 bases and J shed 0 bases, with 3 bases lying between them. The CDR3 loop is CASSPSTDTQYF. The DNA for the CDR3 is TGTGCCAGCAGCCCTAGCACAGATACGCAGTATTTT.

This sequence joins TRBV2 and TRBJ1-1; 10 bases align to TRBD1. CDR3 length: 16 residues. Germline CDR1 is SNHLY and CDR2 is FYNNEI. J gave up 1 base and V 6 bases, and 8 bases lay outside the gene matches. CDR3 loop: CASSPGGQGWNTEAFF. The CDR3 nucleotides are TGTGCCAGCAGCCCCGGGGGACAGGGGTGGAACACTGAAGCTTTCTTT.

The rearrangement links TRBV19 to TRBJ1-3; D is ambiguous. Trimming left V 7 bases short and J 0 bases short, with 16 bases between. CDR3 size: 16 residues. Looked up from germline, CDR1 is LNHDA and CDR2 is SQIVND (reference sequence). Here the CDR3 reads CASTPVGSSSGNTIYF. CDR3 sequence (DNA): TGTGCCAGTACCCCGGTGGGCAGCAGCTCTGGAAACACCATATATTTT.

V usage is TRBV9 and J usage is TRBJ1-5; possible D gene TRBD1, 6 bases. The germline gives CDR1 SGDLS, CDR2 YYNGEE. The CDR3 has 15 amino acids. Trimming removed 1 base from V and 4 bases from J, with 12 bases in between. For the CDR3, the DNA is TGTGCCAGCAGCGTATCTCGGGACACGAATCAGCCCCAGCATTTT. The encoded protein is CASSVSRDTNQPQHF.

The chain uses TRBV5-1 and TRBJ2-7, with TRBD2 identical over 15 bases. Looked up from germline, CDR1 is SGHRS and CDR2 is YFSETQ. Trimming cost V 4 bases and J 0 bases; bases outside gene matches: 8. The CDR3 consists of 18 residues. CDR3 in DNA: TGCGCCAGCAGCCCCCGACGGGGACTAGCGGGGGGCTCCTACGAGCAGTACTTC. Protein sequence: CASSPRRGLAGGSYEQYF.

The chain combines TRBV29-1 with TRBJ1-1; 8 bases fit TRBD1. Germline V gene sequence: CDR1 SQVTM, CDR2 ANQGSEA. V lost 1 base to trimming and J lost 5 bases; unmatched junction nucleotides: 6. This CDR3 contains 14 residues. The CDR3 DNA is TGCAGCGTTGAAGGCGGACAGGGCGGTACTGAAGCTTTCTTT. This encodes CSVEGGQGGTEAFF.